The rows below give T cell receptor beta chains drawn from one sample of a study of blood T cell repertoires in COVID-19. Here immunoSEQ multiplex PCR was the method, and the copy in TCRdb shows in-frame clones only, minus some. The sample carries roughly 250,000 clones, 70% to 85% recorded once. The source material was peripheral blood. The receptors were sampled from a woman older than 75 with acute or convalescent COVID-19. Both conserved end residues are part of each CDR3. A D gene is named only where the DNA matches it firmly. Where a row states a size, it is once, few, many or the class of an expanded clone; other rows omit it.

NA	TRBV30	NA	TRBJ1-6	CAWSASGHLYNSPLHF	TGTGCCTGGAGCGCTTCGGGACACTTATATAATTCACCCCTCCACTTT
NA	TRBV7-3	TRBD1	TRBJ1-2	CASGMVGQRGRGGYTF	TGTGCCAGCGGAATGGTGGGACAGCGGGGGCGTGGTGGCTACACCTTC
few	TRBV5-1	NA	TRBJ1-6	CASSTGDNSPLHF	TGCGCCAGCAGTACAGGTGACAATTCACCCCTCCACTTT
NA	TRBV7-9	TRBD1	TRBJ1-2	CASSLQQGLLNYGYTF	TGTGCCAGCAGCTTACAACAGGGGCTTCTTAACTATGGCTACACCTTC
NA	TRBV10-3	NA	TRBJ1-6	CAISERDNSPLHF	TGTGCCATCAGTGAGAGAGATAATTCACCCCTCCACTTT
NA	TRBV15	TRBD1	TRBJ2-1	CATSRAGQGANEQFF	TGTGCCACCAGCAGAGCGGGACAGGGGGCGAATGAGCAGTTCTTC
NA	TRBV2	NA	TRBJ2-7	CASSVGRGEQYF	TGTGCCAGCAGTGTCGGCAGGGGCGAGCAGTACTTC
few	TRBV19	TRBD1	TRBJ1-3	CASSSPGTGGNTIYF	TGTGCCAGTAGTTCCCCCGGGACAGGAGGAAACACCATATATTTT
NA	TRBV9	TRBD1	TRBJ1-2	CASRGTGGKSDYGYTF	TGTGCCAGCAGGGGGACAGGGGGCAAAAGTGACTATGGCTACACCTTC
NA	TRBV7-2	NA	TRBJ2-3	CASSWTPTGSSTDTQYF	TGTGCCAGCAGTTGGACCCCGACAGGCTCTAGCACAGATACGCAGTATTTT
NA	TRBV11-3	NA	TRBJ2-1	CASSLAQNTDNEQFF	TGTGCCAGCAGCTTAGCACAGAACACGGACAATGAGCAGTTCTTC
NA	TRBV5-1	TRBD2	TRBJ2-1	CASSLEAGSNEQFF	TGCGCCAGCAGCTTGGAAGCGGGAAGCAATGAGCAGTTCTTC
NA	TRBV19	NA	TRBJ2-5	CASREGSRETQYF	TGTGCCAGTAGGGAGGGTTCCCGAGAGACCCAGTACTTC
NA	TRBV30	NA	TRBJ1-6	CAWSRLAGDFNNSPLHF	TGTGCCTGGAGTAGGTTGGCGGGCGATTTTAATAATTCACCCCTCCACTTT
NA	TRBV6-5	TRBD1	TRBJ1-1	CASSLGTGDEAFF	TGTGCCAGCAGTTTAGGGACAGGGGATGAAGCTTTCTTT
few	TRBV6-6	TRBD2	TRBJ2-2	CASSYPLGEGPGELFF	TGTGCCAGCAGTTACCCCCTGGGGGAGGGCCCCGGGGAGCTGTTTTTT
NA	TRBV4-1	TRBD1	TRBJ2-7	CASSQILGQGWVYEQYF	TGCGCCAGCAGCCAGATCCTGGGACAGGGGTGGGTATACGAGCAGTACTTC
NA	TRBV7-3	NA	TRBJ2-7	CASSLEPSAGEQYF	TGTGCCAGCAGCCTAGAGCCTAGCGCTGGTGAGCAGTACTTC
NA	TRBV5-1	TRBD1	TRBJ1-6	CASSLGTGSSPLHF	TGCGCCAGCAGCCTAGGGACAGGGAGTTCACCCCTCCACTTT
NA	TRBV19	NA	TRBJ2-3	CASSSGPIGGTQYF	TGTGCCAGTAGTTCCGGACCCATAGGGGGTACGCAGTATTTT
NA	TRBV7-3	TRBD2	TRBJ2-1	CASSPQSGGYNEQFF	TGTGCCAGCAGCCCTCAGAGCGGGGGATACAATGAGCAGTTCTTC
once	TRBV9	TRBD1	TRBJ1-3	CASSVIPGQGSGNTIYF	TGTGCCAGCAGCGTTATCCCGGGACAGGGATCCGGAAACACCATATATTTT
NA	TRBV18	TRBD2	TRBJ2-5	CASSPRTSQGRETQYF	TGTGCCAGCTCGCCCAGGACTAGCCAGGGCCGAGAGACCCAGTACTTC
NA	TRBV7-2	NA	TRBJ1-3	CASSAGVRNTIYF	TGTGCCAGCAGCGCCGGGGTGAGGAACACCATATATTTT
NA	TRBV7-9	NA	TRBJ1-1	CASSFSNTEAFF	TGTGCCAGCAGCTTTTCTAACACTGAAGCTTTCTTT
NA	TRBV28	TRBD2	TRBJ2-5	CASSPRLAGYKETQYF	TGTGCCAGCAGCCCGAGACTAGCGGGATACAAAGAGACCCAGTACTTC
NA	TRBV28	TRBD1	TRBJ2-7	CASSLGTVNYEQYF	TGTGCCAGCAGTTTGGGGACAGTGAACTACGAGCAGTACTTC
once	TRBV7-2	NA	TRBJ2-2	CASSFTRGWGELFF	TGTGCCAGCAGCTTTACCCGGGGTTGGGGGGAGCTGTTTTTT
NA	TRBV5-6	NA	TRBJ1-5	CASSFRLYQPQHF	TGTGCCAGCAGCTTTCGTCTCTATCAGCCCCAGCATTTT
NA	TRBV18	TRBD1	TRBJ2-1	CASSSDPTGVVGNEQFF	TGTGCCAGCTCATCGGATCCAACAGGGGTGGTAGGCAATGAGCAGTTCTTC
NA	TRBV5-6	TRBD1	TRBJ1-2	CASRRTGNYGYTF	TGTGCCAGCAGGCGGACAGGGAACTATGGCTACACCTTC
NA	TRBV19	TRBD2	TRBJ2-2	CASSGGRWGGELFF	TGTGCCAGCTCGGGCGGGAGATGGGGCGGGGAGCTGTTTTTT
once	TRBV28	NA	TRBJ1-6	CASTESTGYNSPLHF	TGTGCCAGCACCGAAAGTACAGGGTATAATTCACCCCTCCACTTT
few	TRBV28	NA	TRBJ2-6	CASSFGQPSSGANVLTF	TGTGCCAGCAGTTTCGGACAGCCGAGCTCTGGGGCCAACGTCCTGACTTTC
NA	TRBV5-4	NA	TRBJ1-3	CASSFGGHITGNTIYF	TGTGCCAGCAGCTTTGGTGGCCACATAACCGGAAACACCATATATTTT
NA	TRBV6-2/TRBV6-3	TRBD2	TRBJ2-7	CASSYSSTSGSYEQYF	TGTGCCAGCAGTTACTCGAGCACTAGCGGCTCCTACGAGCAGTACTTC
NA	TRBV28	NA	TRBJ1-1	CASSFSVNTEAFF	TGTGCCAGCAGTTTTTCAGTGAACACTGAAGCTTTCTTT
NA	TRBV7-8	TRBD1	TRBJ1-3	CASSREPGQGGNTIYF	TGTGCCAGCAGCCGAGAACCGGGACAGGGAGGAAACACCATATATTTT
NA	TRBV7-8	NA	TRBJ2-7	CASSLQPRAYEQYF	TGTGCCAGCAGCCTACAACCGCGGGCCTACGAGCAGTACTTC
NA	TRBV5-6	TRBD2	TRBJ2-5	CASSGNAGGGTQYF	TGTGCCAGCAGCGGGAACGCGGGGGGAGGGACCCAGTACTTC
NA	TRBV4-2	NA	TRBJ2-1	CASSPRGADSEQFF	TGTGCCAGCAGCCCCAGGGGGGCGGATTCTGAGCAGTTCTTC
NA	TRBV9	TRBD1	TRBJ1-2	CASSPSDRSYGYTF	TGTGCCAGCAGCCCCTCGGACAGGTCGTATGGCTACACCTTC
NA	TRBV27	TRBD2	TRBJ2-1	CASSLESTSGLNEQFF	TGTGCCAGCAGTTTAGAATCTACTAGCGGGTTAAATGAGCAGTTCTTC
NA	TRBV3-1/TRBV3-2	NA	TRBJ1-2	CASSHQGGGYTF	TGTGCCAGCAGCCACCAAGGGGGTGGCTACACCTTC
NA	TRBV7-3	TRBD1	TRBJ2-1	CASSLYAGTGDNEQFF	TGTGCCAGCAGCTTGTATGCGGGGACAGGGGACAATGAGCAGTTCTTC
few	TRBV2	TRBD2	TRBJ2-1	CASSGLAATYNEQFF	TGTGCCAGCAGCGGCCTAGCGGCCACCTACAATGAGCAGTTCTTC